This TCR beta chain originates from a study of blood T cell repertoires in COVID-19. Study information: Sample material is recorded as cDNA or gDNA derived from T cells, B-cell-depleted T cells, or PBMCs.

TCRdb's copy holds only in-frame clones and misses some; the assay was immunoSEQ multiplex PCR. The table lists under 500,000 clones, roughly nine tenths of them singletons. Germline assignment: CDR1 SGHNT and CDR2 YENEEA. V lost 0 bases and J lost 1, with 27 bases in between. The CDR3 totals 21 residues. Self-reported history from a screening survey and questionnaire set each donor's cohort. The sample was PBMCs or T cells enriched from blood (not recorded which). This sequence was found in a man under 40 who had recovered from COVID-19. J is TRBJ2-5 and V is TRBV11-3, with D maybe TRBD1 (5 bases). Here the CDR3 DNA reads TGTGCCAGCAGCTTAGATTCCTTTGGGGTATGGACATTAATCCCCCAAGAGACCCAGTACTTC. As protein: CASSLDSFGVWTLIPQETQYF.